These 2 T cell receptor beta chains were sequenced from one sample in a study of Ad26.COV2.S vaccination and SARS-CoV-2 variants. The protocol was immunoSEQ multiplex PCR, while the TCRdb copy is restricted to in-frame clones and leaves out a portion. The sample contains about 350,000 clones, roughly 90% of which appear only once. Treatment specified: roughly 18 received Ad26.COV2.S at low or high dose, single or two shots; several received placebo; per-sample allocation not given. Samples were taken on day 63 after the first vaccine or placebo injection. The sample consisted of peripheral blood, taken in a trial of Ad26.COV2.S vaccine versus placebo. Receptor source: a person aged 18-65 years who received the Ad26.COV2.S COVID-19 vaccine or a placebo.

The chain employs TRBV7-9 and TRBJ2-3; no firm D call. The CDR3 has 12 residues. Trimming pared 1 base from V and 10 bases from J, leaving 9 bases between. CDR1 and CDR2 from the germline V gene are SEHNR and FQNEAQ (reference sequence). CDR3 sequence (DNA): TGTGCCAGCAGCTTAGATGCCTACTCGCAGTATTTT. Its translation: CASSLDAYSQYF. Variable domain in full (rest from reference TRBV7-9 and TRBJ2-3): DTGVSQNPRHKITKRGQNVTFRCDPISEHNRLYWYRQTLGQGPEFLTYFQNEAQLEKSRLLSDRFSAERPKGSFSTLEIQRTEQGDSAMYLCASSLDAYSQYFGPGTRLTVL.

This chain links TRBV7-8 with TRBJ1-3; TRBD1 is a possible D gene (5 bases). V lost 3 bases and J lost 1, with 10 bases in between. Germline V gene data show CDR1 as SGHVS and CDR2 as FQNEAQ. This CDR3 comprises 15 residues. The CDR3 protein is CASSFQGWSGNTIYF. DNA of the CDR3: TGTGCCAGCAGCTTTCAGGGATGGTCTGGAAACACCATATATTTT.